These T cell receptor beta chains were read from a single sample in a study of blood T cells in healthy people across ages. MiXCR, run by TCRdb on the 5' RACE reads, gives a single entry per CDR3 protein. The sample yields some 880,000 distinct CDR3 sequences, 35% to 40% seen once. The sequenced sample was blood. Every receptor here comes from a man between 18 and 29 years old in good health. Both conserved end residues are part of each CDR3. A D gene is named only where the DNA matches it firmly. The size entry is marked missing in some rows and otherwise reads once, few, many or a size class.

J gene,D gene,clone size,V gene,CDR3 length,CDR3 protein,CDR3 DNA
TRBJ1-1,.,.,TRBV29-1,16,CSVKPNARVMNTEAFF,TGCAGCGTCAAGCCTAACGCCAGGGTTATGAACACTGAAGCTTTCTTT
TRBJ1-6,TRBD1,few,TRBV24-1,17,CATPLLLQGGCNSPLHF,TGTGCCACTCCACTGCTCCTACAGGGGGGTTGTAATTCACCCCTCCACTTT
TRBJ1-6,.,.,TRBV29-1,12,CSVGQDNSPLHF,TGCAGCGTTGGTCAGGACAATTCACCCCTCCACTTT
TRBJ2-4,.,.,TRBV7-2,15,CASSSMGGEENIQYF,TGTGCCAGCAGCTCAATGGGGGGAGAGGAAAACATTCAGTACTTC
TRBJ2-1,TRBD1,few,TRBV4-3,17,CASSQDRRTGSYNEQFF,TGCGCCAGCAGCCAAGATCGGAGGACAGGGTCCTACAATGAGCAGTTCTTC
TRBJ1-2,.,few,TRBV7-8,15,CASSLAPGRYYGYTF,TGTGCCAGCAGCTTAGCGCCAGGGCGCTATTATGGCTACACCTTC
TRBJ1-1,.,.,TRBV29-1,12,CSGGEGMGGAFF,TGCAGCGGAGGCGAGGGAATGGGGGGAGCTTTCTTT
TRBJ2-3,TRBD2,many,TRBV20-1,16,CSATRLAGTSTDTQYF,TGCAGTGCTACCCGACTAGCGGGGACCAGCACAGATACGCAGTATTTT
TRBJ2-7,TRBD2,.,TRBV4-3,14,CASSPSGGTYEQYF,TGCGCCAGCAGCCCGAGCGGGGGAACCTACGAGCAGTACTTC
TRBJ2-1,TRBD1,.,TRBV11-2,16,CASSRTGVSSYNEQFF,TGTGCCAGCAGCCGTACAGGGGTCAGCTCCTACAATGAGCAGTTCTTC
TRBJ2-3,.,once,TRBV4-3,15,CASSQDGARDDTQYF,TGCGCCAGCAGCCAAGATGGGGCCAGGGACGATACGCAGTATTTT
TRBJ1-2,.,many,TRBV27,13,CASSRGSNYGYTF,TGTGCCAGCTCCAGGGGATCTAACTATGGCTACACCTTC
TRBJ1-5,.,few,TRBV20-1,15,CSARDASRGDQPQHF,TGCAGTGCTAGAGATGCGAGTCGGGGGGATCAGCCCCAGCATTTT
TRBJ1-1,.,many,TRBV5-1,13,CASRARPDTEAFF,TGCGCCAGCAGAGCCCGACCAGACACTGAAGCTTTCTTT
TRBJ2-3,.,many,TRBV4-2,14,CASSQDRRTDTQYF,TGTGCCAGCAGCCAAGATAGACGCACAGATACGCAGTATTTT
TRBJ2-7,TRBD1,few,TRBV3-1,14,CASSRSTGALEQYF,TGTGCCAGCAGCCGCTCAACAGGGGCTCTCGAGCAGTACTTC
TRBJ2-5,.,.,TRBV5-1,14,CASSTGQPQETQYF,TGCGCCAGCAGCACAGGACAGCCTCAAGAGACCCAGTACTTC
TRBJ1-5,.,few,TRBV20-1,16,CSAGIKGPRRYQPQHF,TGCAGTGCTGGGATCAAAGGGCCCCGTCGATATCAGCCCCAGCATTTT
TRBJ1-4,.,.,TRBV4-3,15,CASSQDGTWGEKLFF,TGCGCCAGCAGCCAAGATGGAACGTGGGGTGAAAAACTGTTTTTT
TRBJ1-5,.,.,TRBV30,15,CAWRVGSAGNQPQHF,TGTGCCTGGAGGGTCGGATCTGCTGGTAATCAGCCCCAGCATTTT
TRBJ2-6,.,few,TRBV29-1,13,CSVGGAGANVLTF,TGCAGCGTTGGGGGGGCTGGGGCCAACGTCCTGACTTTC
TRBJ2-2,.,few,TRBV29-1,13,CSITGSNTGELFF,TGCAGCATAACAGGGTCTAACACCGGGGAGCTGTTTTTT
TRBJ1-4,.,.,TRBV4-3,14,CASSRGTTNEKLFF,TGCGCCAGCAGCCGCGGGACAACTAATGAAAAACTGTTTTTT
TRBJ2-7,.,few,TRBV12-3/TRBV12-4,14,CASRLGGSGYEQYF,TGTGCCAGCAGGCTTGGCGGGTCGGGGTACGAGCAGTACTTC
TRBJ2-1,TRBD2,.,TRBV6-2/TRBV6-3,15,CASRASGGDYNEQFF,TGTGCCAGCAGGGCTAGCGGGGGGGACTACAATGAGCAGTTCTTC
TRBJ1-6,TRBD1,few,TRBV7-8,13,CASSWDRQSPLHF,TGTGCCAGCAGCTGGGACAGGCAATCACCCCTCCACTTT
TRBJ2-1,TRBD2,.,TRBV6-5,14,CASSPGLAYYEQFF,TGTGCCAGCAGCCCGGGACTAGCGTACTACGAGCAGTTCTTC
TRBJ2-3,TRBD1,many,TRBV2,12,CAGKDRVDTQYF,TGTGCCGGCAAGGACAGGGTAGATACGCAGTATTTT
TRBJ2-5,TRBD2,many,TRBV7-2,14,CASSSPRGKETQYF,TGTGCCAGCAGCTCCCCGCGGGGGAAAGAGACCCAGTACTTC
TRBJ1-2,TRBD1,few,TRBV4-1,15,CASSQVDRGIDGYTF,TGCGCCAGCAGCCAAGTAGACAGGGGTATCGATGGCTACACCTTC
TRBJ2-1,.,.,TRBV9,16,CASSVGGATLSYEQFF,TGTGCCAGCAGCGTAGGTGGTGCTACACTCTCCTACGAGCAGTTCTTC
TRBJ1-4,.,few,TRBV6-1,15,CASSEARQEPEKLFF,TGTGCCAGCAGTGAAGCGAGGCAGGAGCCTGAAAAACTGTTTTTT
TRBJ2-1,TRBD2,.,TRBV13,16,CASSRDWTSGGGEQFF,TGTGCCAGCAGCAGGGACTGGACTAGCGGGGGGGGGGAGCAGTTCTTC
TRBJ2-2,.,.,TRBV20-1,14,CSANAGEGGGELFF,TGCAGTGCTAATGCAGGGGAAGGTGGCGGGGAGCTGTTTTTT
TRBJ2-5,TRBD2,.,TRBV20-1,14,CSATSGAQGKEQYF,TGCAGTGCTACTAGCGGGGCCCAAGGCAAAGAGCAGTACTTC
TRBJ1-4,.,many,TRBV4-3,11,CASSQDEKLFF,TGCGCCAGCAGCCAAGATGAAAAACTGTTTTTT
TRBJ2-5,.,few,TRBV5-1,13,CASSVLGPETQYF,TGCGCCAGCAGCGTGCTAGGGCCGGAGACCCAGTACTTC
TRBJ2-7,TRBD2,.,TRBV28,19,CASNLLRLAGAHSYNEQYF,TGTGCCAGCAATCTTCTGAGACTAGCGGGGGCTCATTCCTACAATGAGCAGTACTTC
TRBJ2-1,.,.,TRBV4-3,17,CASSQESGFDLNNEQFF,TGCGCCAGCAGCCAAGAATCGGGGTTCGATCTCAACAATGAGCAGTTCTTC
TRBJ1-2,.,.,TRBV3-1,15,CASSQEGTTRGGYTF,TGTGCCAGCAGCCAAGAGGGGACCACTAGAGGTGGCTACACCTTC
TRBJ2-5,TRBD2,many,TRBV7-2,15,CASSLSARGEETQYF,TGTGCCAGCAGCTTATCAGCCCGGGGGGAGGAGACCCAGTACTTC
TRBJ2-1,.,.,TRBV11-3,14,CASSLQPEQETQFF,TGTGCCAGCAGCTTACAGCCAGAGCAAGAGACCCAGTTCTTC
TRBJ1-1,TRBD1,.,TRBV6-6,13,CASRAGQYTKAFF,TGTGCCAGCAGAGCGGGACAGTACACTAAAGCTTTCTTT
TRBJ2-7,.,.,TRBV20-1,13,CSASLAGGGEQYF,TGCAGTGCTAGTCTGGCGGGTGGTGGCGAGCAGTACTTC
TRBJ1-2,.,.,TRBV12-3/TRBV12-4,14,CASSLTGSNYGYTF,TGTGCCAGCAGTTTAACCGGCAGCAACTATGGCTACACCTTC
TRBJ1-6,TRBD1,.,TRBV4-2,16,CASRRTGGDYNSPLHF,TGTGCCAGCAGGAGGACAGGGGGCGACTATAATTCACCCCTCCACTTT
TRBJ2-1,.,many,TRBV7-6,16,CASSLDGEERNNEQFF,TGTGCCAGCAGCTTAGATGGAGAGGAGCGGAACAATGAGCAGTTCTTC
TRBJ2-7,TRBD2,.,TRBV7-2,15,CASSPTSGGAYEQYF,TGTGCCAGCAGCCCCACTAGCGGGGGGGCCTACGAGCAGTACTTC
TRBJ2-5,.,.,TRBV4-3,13,CASSQKYQETQYF,TGCGCCAGCAGCCAAAAGTATCAAGAGACCCAGTACTTC
TRBJ1-2,.,.,TRBV12-3/TRBV12-4,15,CASSPKRRDGMGYTF,TGTGCCAGCAGTCCCAAGAGGAGGGACGGGATGGGCTACACCTTC
TRBJ1-1,.,.,TRBV28,14,CANSFAGPNTEAFF,TGTGCCAACAGTTTTGCGGGCCCGAACACTGAAGCTTTCTTT
TRBJ2-7,TRBD1,.,TRBV6-1,14,CASSGPGQWYEQYF,TGTGCCAGCAGTGGGCCGGGACAGTGGTACGAGCAGTACTTC
TRBJ1-5,.,.,TRBV12-3/TRBV12-4,15,CASSPRGEGNQPPHF,TGTGCCAGCAGCCCTCGGGGGGAGGGAAATCAGCCCCCGCATTTT
TRBJ2-7,.,once,TRBV7-6,15,CASSLLATETYEQYF,TGTGCCAGCAGCTTACTAGCGACAGAAACCTACGAGCAGTACTTC
TRBJ2-1,TRBD2,many,TRBV20-1,15,CSANLRGAEYNEQFF,TGCAGTGCCAACTTGCGGGGGGCCGAATACAATGAGCAGTTCTTC
TRBJ2-4,.,once,TRBV7-9,16,CASSLGRPEGENIQYF,TGTGCCAGCAGCCTCGGCAGACCCGAAGGGGAAAACATTCAGTACTTC
TRBJ1-2,.,.,TRBV6-6,15,CASSSYWRGEHGYTF,TGTGCCAGCAGTTCCTACTGGCGGGGGGAGCATGGCTACACCTTC
TRBJ1-1,.,.,TRBV12-3/TRBV12-4,15,CASSLGVGGGTEAFF,TGTGCCAGCAGTTTGGGGGTCGGGGGAGGCACTGAAGCTTTCTTT
TRBJ1-4,TRBD1,.,TRBV28,15,CASSLLSGQSEKLFF,TGTGCCAGCAGTTTGTTGTCGGGACAGAGCGAAAAACTGTTTTTT